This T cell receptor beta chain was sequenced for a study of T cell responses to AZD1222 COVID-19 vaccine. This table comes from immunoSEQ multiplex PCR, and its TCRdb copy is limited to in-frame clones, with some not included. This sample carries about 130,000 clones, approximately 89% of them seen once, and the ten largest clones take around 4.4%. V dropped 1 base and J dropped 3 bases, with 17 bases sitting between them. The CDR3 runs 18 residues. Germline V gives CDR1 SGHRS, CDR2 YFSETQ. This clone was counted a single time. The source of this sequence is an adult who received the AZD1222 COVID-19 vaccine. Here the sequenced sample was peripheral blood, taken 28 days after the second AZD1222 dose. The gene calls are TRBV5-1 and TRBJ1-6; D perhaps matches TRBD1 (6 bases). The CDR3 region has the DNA TGCGCCAGCAGCTTGCTTGTGACAGGCGCTAACTATAATTCACCCCTCCACTTT. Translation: CASSLLVTGANYNSPLHF.